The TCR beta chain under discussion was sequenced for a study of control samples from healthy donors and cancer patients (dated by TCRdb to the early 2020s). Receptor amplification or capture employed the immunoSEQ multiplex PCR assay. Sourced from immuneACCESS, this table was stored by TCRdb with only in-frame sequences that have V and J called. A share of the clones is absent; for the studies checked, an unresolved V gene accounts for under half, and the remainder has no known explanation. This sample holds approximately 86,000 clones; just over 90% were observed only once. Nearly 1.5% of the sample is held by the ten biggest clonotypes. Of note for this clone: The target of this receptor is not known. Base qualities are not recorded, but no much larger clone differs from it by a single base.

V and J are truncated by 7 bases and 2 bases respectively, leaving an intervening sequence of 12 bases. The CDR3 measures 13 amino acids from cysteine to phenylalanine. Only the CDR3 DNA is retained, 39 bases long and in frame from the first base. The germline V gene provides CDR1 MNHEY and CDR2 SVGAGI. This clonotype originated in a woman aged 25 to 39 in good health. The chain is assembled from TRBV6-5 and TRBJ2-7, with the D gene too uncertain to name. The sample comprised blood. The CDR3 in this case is CASTADPTYEQYF. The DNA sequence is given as TGTGCCAGCACTGCAGACCCGACCTACGAGCAGTACTTC.